This T cell receptor beta chain was profiled in a study of regulatory T cells in long-lasting Graves disease. Per germline, CDR1 DFQATT and CDR2 SNEGSKA (reference sequence). The V gene lost 4 bases and the J gene lost 0 bases, with 7 bases spanning the gap. This CDR3 comprises 13 residues. This clonotype was found a few times. Its antigen remains unidentified. Time point specified: persistent/refractory GD, antithyroid drugs over 5 years with positive TRAb. Preparation of the TCR library used RNA extracted from PBMCs. iRepertoire HTBI primers and Arm-PCR of CDR3 regions built TCR beta libraries. From the multiplex PCR reads, TCRdb called clonotypes with MiXCR, one entry per CDR3 protein. The data show about 460,000 distinct CDR3 sequences, with 22% seen just once and roughly 13% held by the top ten. Overall study results and limits: Repertoires from persistent disease leaned toward TRBV28, TRBJ1-2 and TRBJ2-5. Sample size was small, which may have lowered accuracy.

The sequence was collected from a female donor with Graves disease. V usage is TRBV20-1 and J usage is TRBJ1-5, with D unresolved. The sample was peripheral blood mononuclear cells (PBMCs), taken when the disease was refractory, from a patient treated with antithyroid drugs. The CDR3 here is CSAMTDSNQPQHF. The CDR3 DNA is TGCAGTGCTATGACGGATAGCAATCAGCCCCAGCATTTT.